The 21 T cell receptor beta chains below all came from one sample that was sequenced in a study of cytomegalovirus exposure and HLA in healthy donors. PCR was performed using 60 Vbeta and 13 Jbeta primers. Assay: immunoSEQ multiplex PCR; the TCRdb copy retains only in-frame clones and omits some. The data show 100,000 to 150,000 clones, and the top ten clones hold around 2.7%. The source material was PBMCs. The origin of the receptors is a man aged 25-40 years in good health and CMV-seronegative.

This chain links TRBV5-1 with TRBJ2-1, with D possibly being TRBD2 (6 bases). From germline, CDR1 is SGHRS and CDR2 YFSETQ. The length of the CDR3 is 15 residues. Trimming removed 4 bases at V and 4 bases at J, with 15 bases between. Here the CDR3 reads CASSGTGTSYNEQFF. CDR3 coding DNA: TGCGCCAGCAGCGGCACCGGGACTTCTTACAATGAGCAGTTCTTC.

The rearrangement joins TRBV5-4 to TRBJ1-2; D gene unclear. The CDR3 consists of 14 residues. Germline CDR1 and CDR2: SGHNT and YYREEE (reference sequence). Trimming took 0 bases from V and 2 from J, leaving 8 bases between them. The DNA of the CDR3 is TGTGCCAGCAGCTTGGCTTCTGAGAACTATGGCTACACCTTC. Translating it yields CASSLASENYGYTF.

The rearrangement uses TRBV30 and TRBJ1-2; 8 bases agree with TRBD1. The CDR3 has 13 amino acids. CDR1 is GTSNPN and CDR2 is SVGIG in the germline V gene (reference sequence). V gave up 3 bases and J gave up 7 bases; unmatched junction bases: 7. Here the CDR3 DNA reads TGTGCCTGGAGCCGGACAGGGCGGGCTGGCTACACCTTC. Protein: CAWSRTGRAGYTF.

The gene calls are TRBV10-3 and TRBJ2-1, with TRBD2 matching over 13 bases. The V gene end was trimmed by 10 bases and the J gene end by 7 bases; junction bases not matched to a gene: 7. The CDR3 length is 14 residues. The germline V gene has CDR1 ENHRY and CDR2 SYGVKD. CDR3 loop: CATRTSGSYNEQFF. The DNA for the CDR3 is TGTGCCACGAGGACTAGCGGGAGTTATAATGAGCAGTTCTTC.

This rearrangement joins TRBV6-6 to TRBJ1-1; 7 nucleotides line up with TRBD1. Germline V lookup: CDR1 MNHNY, CDR2 SVGAGI (reference sequence). Unmatched junction bases numbered 3, after V lost 8 bases and J lost 0 bases. This CDR3 region has 13 residues. This CDR3 reads CASWGQLNTEAFF. CDR3 nucleotides: TGTGCCAGCTGGGGACAGCTGAACACTGAAGCTTTCTTT.

The genes are TRBV6-4 and TRBJ2-2; TRBD2 aligns across 14 bases. CDR1 and CDR2 (germline): MRHNA, SNTAGT. Unmatched junction bases numbered 3, after V lost 3 bases and J lost 3 bases. The CDR3 is made up of 17 amino acids. CDR3 in DNA: TGTGCCAGCAGTGAACCGACTAGCGGGAGGGACACCGGGGAGCTGTTTTTT. This codes for CASSEPTSGRDTGELFF.

V is TRBV19 and J is TRBJ2-1; 10 bases are a match to TRBD2. Trimming removed 3 bases from V and 4 bases from J; junction bases left unmatched: 3. This CDR3 comprises 15 residues. The germline gives CDR1 LNHDA, CDR2 SQIVND (reference sequence). CDR3 DNA: TGTGCCAGTAGTATCACTAGCGGGAAATACAATGAGCAGTTCTTC. This gives the protein CASSITSGKYNEQFF.

This rearrangement joins TRBV15 to TRBJ1-2, with D hard to call. The CDR3 loop spans 15 amino acids. Germline CDR1 and CDR2: LNHNV and YYDKDF (reference sequence). With 1 base removed from V and 3 bases from J, the gap between germline ends came to 12 bases. The CDR3 DNA sequence: TGTGCCACCAGCAGAGTAGAGGGTTTCGACTATGGCTACACCTTC. Its protein is CATSRVEGFDYGYTF.

The rearrangement uses TRBV2 and TRBJ2-5, with D possibly matching TRBD1 (6 bases). The J call may be incorrect, as the DNA end agrees better with TRBJ2-7. The CDR3 consists of 14 residues. CDR1 and CDR2 (germline): SNHLY, FYNNEI. As DNA, the CDR3 is TGTGCCAGCAAAGGGGGACGAAGCTCCTACGAGCAGTACTTC. It translates to CASKGGRSSYEQYF.

The chain uses TRBV28 and TRBJ2-3; D remains ambiguous. V lost 1 base and J lost 4, with 12 bases in between. Germline assignment: CDR1 MDHEN and CDR2 SYDVKM. The CDR3 loop spans 15 amino acids. The CDR3 DNA reads TGTGCCAGCAGTTTATCGGTAGGAGCTGCAGATACGCAGTATTTT. Protein sequence: CASSLSVGAADTQYF.

As concerns this clone: Other DNA sequences in this specimen translate into the identical CDR3. This chain connects TRBV7-9 to TRBJ1-2; 7 bases line up with TRBD1. V lost 1 base and J lost 6; bases outside the gene matches: 2. The CDR3 is 13 residues long. CDR1 is SEHNR, CDR2 FQNEAQ, per germline (reference sequence). Here the CDR3 reads CASSLEGAHGYTF. CDR3 coding DNA: TGTGCCAGCAGCTTAGAGGGGGCGCATGGCTACACCTTC.

The V call is TRBV5-1, the J call TRBJ2-2; D remains unclear. The CDR3 is 13 amino acids. Germline loops: CDR1 SGHRS, CDR2 YFSETQ. With 0 bases removed from V and 6 bases from J, the gap between germline ends came to 6 bases. The CDR3 nucleotides are TGCGCCAGCAGCTTGGCCGTCGCCGGGGAGCTGTTTTTT. This gives the protein CASSLAVAGELFF.

The rearrangement links TRBV7-9 to TRBJ2-3; 11 bases match TRBD2. From germline, CDR1 is SEHNR and CDR2 FQNEAQ (reference sequence). The CDR3 has 18 amino acids. V gave up 5 bases and J gave up 2 bases; unmatched junction bases: 12. DNA for the CDR3: TGTGCCAGCAGCCCGCTACGCGGGACTAGCGGATTCACAGATACGCAGTATTTT. It encodes CASSPLRGTSGFTDTQYF. The full variable domain, with the rest looked up from reference TRBV7-9 and TRBJ2-3, is DTGVSQNPRHKITKRGQNVTFRCDPISEHNRLYWYRQTLGQGPEFLTYFQNEAQLEKSRLLSDRFSAERPKGSFSTLEIQRTEQGDSAMYLCASSPLRGTSGFTDTQYFGPGTRLTVL.

The chain couples TRBV5-1 to TRBJ2-7; no definite D call. The V gene's germline CDR1 is SGHRS and CDR2 YFSETQ. The V gene lost 0 bases and the J gene lost 4 bases, with 8 bases spanning the gap. The CDR3 covers 13 residues. The CDR3 loop is CASSLAGSYEQYF. DNA of the CDR3: TGCGCCAGCAGCTTGGCCGGTTCGTACGAGCAGTACTTC. The full variable domain, its missing parts supplied by reference TRBV5-1 and TRBJ2-7, is KAGVTQTPRYLIKTRGQQVTLSCSPISGHRSVSWYQQTPGQGLQFLFEYFSETQRNKGNFPGRFSGRQFSNSRSEMNVSTLELGDSALYLCASSLAGSYEQYFGPGTRLTVT.

V gene TRBV14 combines with J gene TRBJ2-6; no firm D call. CDR3 length: 17 residues. The germline V and J ends were trimmed by 4 bases and 0 bases, with 13 bases remaining between them. Germline V lookup: CDR1 SGHDN, CDR2 FVKESK. The DNA of the CDR3 is TGTGCCAGCAGCCCCAAGTTGACTTACTCTGGGGCCAACGTCCTGACTTTC. Translated: CASSPKLTYSGANVLTF. The full variable domain, with the rest looked up from reference TRBV14 and TRBJ2-6, is EAGVTQFPSHSVIEKGQTVTLRCDPISGHDNLYWYRRVMGKEIKFLLHFVKESKQDESGMPNNRFLAERTGGTYSTLKVQPAELEDSGVYFCASSPKLTYSGANVLTFGAGSRLTVL.

The chain carries TRBV6-6 and TRBJ1-6, with TRBD1 matching 7 bases. In germline, CDR1 is MNHNY, CDR2 SVGAGI (reference sequence). CDR3 size: 15 residues. Unmatched junction bases numbered 3, after V lost 0 bases and J lost 7 bases. This CDR3 is CASSYSLGQNSPLHF. As DNA, the CDR3 is TGTGCCAGCAGTTACTCCTTGGGACAGAATTCACCCCTCCACTTT.

V and J are TRBV30 and TRBJ1-5, with D uncertain. The CDR3 has 13 residues. Trimming left V 0 bases short and J 4 bases short, with 7 bases between. The germline CDR1 and CDR2 sequences are GTSNPN and SVGIG (reference sequence). CDR3 sequence: CAWSVVQNQPQHF. The CDR3 bases are TGTGCCTGGAGTGTAGTACAGAATCAGCCCCAGCATTTT.

The CDR3 nucleotides read TGCGCCAGCAGCCAAGTTCTCGGGTTGGACGAGCAGTACTTC. This translates into CASSQVLGLDEQYF. The rearrangement uses TRBV4-3 and TRBJ2-7; D not certain. Trimming took off 1 base at V and 5 bases at J, with 12 bases between the two ends. The length of the CDR3 is 14 residues. Germline-derived CDR1 and CDR2 are LGHNA and YSLEER.

The genes are TRBV28 and TRBJ1-2; D unresolved. The CDR3 consists of 12 residues. The germline CDR1 and CDR2 sequences are MDHEN and SYDVKM. V gave up 7 bases and J gave up 3 bases, with 9 bases separating them. CDR3: CASTTTHYGYTF. CDR3 nucleotide sequence: TGTGCCAGCACGACAACTCACTATGGCTACACCTTC.

The J gene is TRBJ2-3, the V gene TRBV5-4; 9 bases map to TRBD2. Trimming cost V 1 base and J 4 bases; bases outside gene matches: 7. This CDR3 has 16 amino acids. The V gene's germline CDR1 is SGHNT and CDR2 YYREEE (reference sequence). CDR3 residues: CASSLLEAGGADTQYF. CDR3 bases: TGTGCCAGCAGCTTGTTGGAAGCGGGAGGAGCAGATACGCAGTATTTT.

The V call is TRBV27, the J call TRBJ2-7; 9 bases match TRBD2. V dropped 2 bases and J dropped 6; count of bases not matched to a gene: 5. The CDR3 has 14 amino acids. Germline lookup yields CDR1 MNHEY and CDR2 SMNVEV (reference sequence). The CDR3 spells CASSLPLAGSEQYF. DNA of the CDR3: TGTGCCAGCAGTTTACCGCTAGCGGGAAGCGAGCAGTACTTC.